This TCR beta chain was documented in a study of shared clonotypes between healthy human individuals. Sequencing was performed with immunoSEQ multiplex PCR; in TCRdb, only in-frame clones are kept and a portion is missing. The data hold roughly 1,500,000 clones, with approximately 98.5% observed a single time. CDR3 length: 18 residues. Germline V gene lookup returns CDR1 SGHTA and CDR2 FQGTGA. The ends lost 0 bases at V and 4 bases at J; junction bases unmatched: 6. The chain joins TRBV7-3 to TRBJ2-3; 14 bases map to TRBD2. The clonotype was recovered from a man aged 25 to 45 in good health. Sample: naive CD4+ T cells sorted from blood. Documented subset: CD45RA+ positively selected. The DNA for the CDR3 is TGTGCCAGCAGCTTAACCACTCCGGGACTAGCGGGAGCAGATACGCAGTATTTT. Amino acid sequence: CASSLTTPGLAGADTQYF.